The 9 T cell receptor beta chains listed next were all sequenced from one sample in a study of beta chain features in type 1 diabetes. Expressed TCRB transcripts were sequenced, since all the RNA that had been isolated was reverse transcribed. Profiled with immunoSEQ multiplex PCR; TCRdb holds only in-frame clones, not every one. The sample consists of about 350,000 clones, around 20% of them appearing once. Sequencing used naive CD4+ T cells from blood. These receptors originate from a woman aged 18-30 years in good health.

The rearrangement joins TRBV2 to TRBJ2-7; 11 bases align to TRBD1. J was trimmed by 7 bases and V by 4 bases; bases with no gene match: 3. The length of the CDR3 is 13 residues. Per the germline V gene, CDR1 is SNHLY and CDR2 is FYNNEI. Here the CDR3 DNA reads TGTGCCAGCAGTGGGGGACAGGGGGGAGAGCAGTACTTC. Protein: CASSGGQGGEQYF. The full variable domain, its missing parts supplied by reference TRBV2 and TRBJ2-7, is EPEVTQTPSHQVTQMGQEVILRCVPISNHLYFYWYRQILGQKVEFLVSFYNNEISEKSEIFDDQFSVERPDGSNFTLKIRSTKLEDSAMYFCASSGGQGGEQYFGPGTRLTVT.

The gene calls are TRBV7-2 and TRBJ2-5, with TRBD1 matching 7 bases. Germline CDR1 and CDR2: SGHTA and FQGNSA. The CDR3 extends over 15 amino acids. The ends lost 5 bases at V and 3 bases at J; junction bases unmatched: 9. DNA of the CDR3: TGTGCCAGCAGCCCCCAAAGAGGGGGCAAAGAGACCCAGTACTTC. Translating gives CASSPQRGGKETQYF.

There are a few counts of this clone. The rearrangement uses TRBV7-3 and TRBJ2-7; 10 nucleotides agree with TRBD1. CDR1 is SGHTA, CDR2 FQGTGA, per germline. The V gene end was trimmed by 6 bases and the J gene end by 5 bases; junction bases not matched to a gene: 7. The CDR3 totals 14 residues. The CDR3 coding sequence is TGTGCCAGCAGGCCCCGGGACAGGGGCCACGAGCAGTACTTC. Residues: CASRPRDRGHEQYF.

In this sample, this clone turned up a few times. The V and J genes are TRBV7-2 and TRBJ1-3; unclear D gene. Per the germline V gene, CDR1 is SGHTA and CDR2 is FQGNSA. The germline V and J ends were trimmed by 7 bases and 0 bases, with 19 bases remaining between them. The CDR3 is 17 amino acids. The CDR3 region has the DNA TGTGCCAGCATCCGGAGGGAGGGAAGGCACTCTGGAAACACCATATATTTT. It is translated as CASIRREGRHSGNTIYF.

This clone appeared a few times. This chain joins TRBV7-2 and TRBJ1-1; TRBD1 matches at 11 bases. The CDR3 has 15 residues. Trimming removed 5 bases from V and 7 bases from J; junction bases left unmatched: 9. Germline V gives CDR1 SGHTA, CDR2 FQGNSA. This chain's CDR3 is CASSAGTGGRYEAFF. The CDR3 DNA reads as TGTGCCAGCAGCGCCGGGACAGGGGGAAGGTATGAAGCTTTCTTT.

This chain uses TRBV5-4 with TRBJ1-1; D is possibly TRBD1 (5 bases). Deletions cut 2 bases from V and 1 base from J, with 6 bases between. This CDR3 region has 13 residues. Germline CDR1 SGHNT, CDR2 YYREEE (reference sequence). The CDR3 bases are TGTGCCAGCAGCTTTACAGGGAACACTGAAGCTTTCTTT. This codes for CASSFTGNTEAFF.

The rearrangement joins TRBV9 to TRBJ2-7; 7 nucleotides line up with TRBD1. J lost 3 bases, V lost 1 base, and 7 bases had no gene match. CDR1 is SGDLS and CDR2 is YYNGEE in the germline V gene. This CDR3 region has 15 residues. This chain's CDR3 is CASSVSSTGVYEQYF. The DNA of the CDR3 is TGTGCCAGCAGCGTATCCTCCACAGGGGTCTACGAGCAGTACTTC.

This clone has just a few counts. The chain is built from TRBV2 and TRBJ1-2, with TRBD1 matching 7 bases. This CDR3 region has 12 residues. CDR1 and CDR2 (germline): SNHLY, FYNNEI. V lost 7 bases to trimming and J lost 5 bases; unmatched junction nucleotides: 4. DNA for the CDR3: TGTGCCAGCATGGAGGGGGCGTATGGCTACACCTTC. Amino acids: CASMEGAYGYTF.

This clone was detected a few times. This chain connects TRBV19 to TRBJ2-7; TRBD2 aligns across 8 bases. This CDR3 is built from 15 residues. CDR1 is LNHDA, CDR2 SQIVND, per germline (reference sequence). The junction had 10 bases not matched to a gene; V was cut back by 3 bases and J by 6 bases. CDR3 bases: TGTGCCAGTAGTATTAATTCCGGGACTAGGAGCGAGCAGTACTTC. Translation gives CASSINSGTRSEQYF.